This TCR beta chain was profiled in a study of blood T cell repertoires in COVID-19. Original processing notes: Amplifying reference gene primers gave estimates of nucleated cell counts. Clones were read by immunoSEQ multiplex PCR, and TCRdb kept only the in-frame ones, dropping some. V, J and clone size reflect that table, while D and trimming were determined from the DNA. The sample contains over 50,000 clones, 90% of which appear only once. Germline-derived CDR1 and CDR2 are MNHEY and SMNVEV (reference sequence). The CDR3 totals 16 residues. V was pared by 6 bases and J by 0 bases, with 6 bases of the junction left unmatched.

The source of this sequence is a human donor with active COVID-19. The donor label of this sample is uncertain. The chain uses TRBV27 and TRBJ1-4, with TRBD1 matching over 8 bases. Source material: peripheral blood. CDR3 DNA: TGTGCCAGCAGATCGGGACAGGTTGCAACTAATGAAAAACTGTTTTTT. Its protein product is CASRSGQVATNEKLFF.